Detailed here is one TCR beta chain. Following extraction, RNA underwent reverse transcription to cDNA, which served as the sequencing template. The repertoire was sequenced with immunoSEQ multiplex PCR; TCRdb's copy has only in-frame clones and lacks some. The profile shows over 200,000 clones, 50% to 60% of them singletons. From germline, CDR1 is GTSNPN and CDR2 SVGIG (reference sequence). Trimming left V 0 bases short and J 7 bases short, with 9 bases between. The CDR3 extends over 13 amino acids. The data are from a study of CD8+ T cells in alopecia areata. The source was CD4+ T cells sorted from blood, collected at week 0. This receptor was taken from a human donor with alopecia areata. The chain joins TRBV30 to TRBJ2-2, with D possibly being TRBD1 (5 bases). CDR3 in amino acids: CAWSVQVHGELFF. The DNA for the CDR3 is TGTGCCTGGAGTGTACAGGTTCACGGGGAGCTGTTTTTT.